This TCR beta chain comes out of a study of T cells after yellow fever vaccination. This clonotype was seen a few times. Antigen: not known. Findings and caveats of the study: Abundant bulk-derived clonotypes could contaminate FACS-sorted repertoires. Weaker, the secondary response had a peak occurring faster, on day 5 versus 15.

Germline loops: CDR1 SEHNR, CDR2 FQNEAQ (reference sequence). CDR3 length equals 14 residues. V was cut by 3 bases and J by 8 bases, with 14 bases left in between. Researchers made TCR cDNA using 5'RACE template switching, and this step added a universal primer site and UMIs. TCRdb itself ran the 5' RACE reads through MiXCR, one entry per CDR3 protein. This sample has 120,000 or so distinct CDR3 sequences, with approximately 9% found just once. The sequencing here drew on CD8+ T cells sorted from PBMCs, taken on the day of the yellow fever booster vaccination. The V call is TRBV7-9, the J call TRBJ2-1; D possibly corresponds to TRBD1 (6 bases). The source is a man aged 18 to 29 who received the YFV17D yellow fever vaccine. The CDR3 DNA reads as TGTGCCAGCAGCTTGACAGGCCTACGGGATGAGCAGTTCTTC. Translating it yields CASSLTGLRDEQFF.